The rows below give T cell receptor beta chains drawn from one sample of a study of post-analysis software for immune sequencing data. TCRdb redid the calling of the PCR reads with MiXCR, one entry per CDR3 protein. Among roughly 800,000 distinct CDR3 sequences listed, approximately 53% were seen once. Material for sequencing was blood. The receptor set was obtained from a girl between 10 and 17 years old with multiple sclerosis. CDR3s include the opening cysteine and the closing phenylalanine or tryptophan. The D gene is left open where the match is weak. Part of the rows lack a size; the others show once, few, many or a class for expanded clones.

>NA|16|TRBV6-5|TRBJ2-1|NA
CASSYRGGNFHNEQFF
TGTGCCAGCAGTTATCGAGGGGGGAATTTCCACAATGAGCAGTTCTTC
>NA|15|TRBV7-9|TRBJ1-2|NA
CASSPSDRRLYGYTF
TGTGCCAGCAGCCCCAGTGACAGGCGCCTCTATGGCTACACCTTC
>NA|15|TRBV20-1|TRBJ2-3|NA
CSARDQGIRTDTQYF
TGCAGTGCTAGAGATCAGGGGATACGCACAGATACGCAGTATTTT
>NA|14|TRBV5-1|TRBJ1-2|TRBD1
CASSLVGQGYGYTF
TGCGCCAGCAGCTTGGTCGGACAGGGCTATGGCTACACCTTC
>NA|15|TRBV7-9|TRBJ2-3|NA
CASSLTGQFTDTQYF
TGTGCCAGCAGCTTGACAGGCCAGTTCACAGATACGCAGTATTTT
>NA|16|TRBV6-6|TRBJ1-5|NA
CASSYPTGSGNQPQHF
TGTGCCAGCAGTTACCCTACAGGGTCGGGCAATCAGCCCCAGCATTTT
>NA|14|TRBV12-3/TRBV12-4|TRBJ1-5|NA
CASSHIGSNQPQHF
TGTGCCAGCAGCCATATAGGTAGCAATCAGCCCCAGCATTTT
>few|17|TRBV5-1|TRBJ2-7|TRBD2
CASSLEIAGVVGNEQYF
TGCGCCAGCAGCTTGGAGATAGCGGGAGTGGTAGGCAATGAGCAGTACTTC
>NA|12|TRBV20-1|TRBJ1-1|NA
CSARGGDHEAFF
TGCAGTGCGAGAGGGGGAGACCATGAAGCTTTCTTT
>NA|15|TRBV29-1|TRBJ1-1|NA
CSVGYFQGHGGEAFF
TGCAGCGTTGGGTACTTCCAGGGCCATGGTGGTGAAGCTTTCTTT
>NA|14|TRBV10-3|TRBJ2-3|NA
CAISDRRRADTQYF
TGTGCCATCAGCGACAGGAGGCGCGCAGATACGCAGTATTTT
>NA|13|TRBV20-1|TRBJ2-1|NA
CSARDRSNNEQFF
TGCAGTGCTAGAGATCGATCCAACAATGAGCAGTTCTTC
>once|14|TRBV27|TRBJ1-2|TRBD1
CASKWGQGVRGYTF
TGTGCCAGCAAATGGGGACAGGGTGTTCGTGGCTACACCTTC
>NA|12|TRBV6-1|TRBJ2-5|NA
CASSGQEETQYF
TGTGCCAGCAGTGGACAGGAAGAGACCCAGTACTTC
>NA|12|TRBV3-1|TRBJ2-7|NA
CASSRPPGEQYF
TGTGCCAGCAGCCGCCCCCCAGGGGAGCAGTACTTC
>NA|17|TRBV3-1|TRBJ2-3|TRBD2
CASSQDWSAGDTDTQYF
TGTGCCAGCAGCCAAGATTGGAGCGCGGGAGACACAGATACGCAGTATTTT
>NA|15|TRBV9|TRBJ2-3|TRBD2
CASSVGSGGGDTQYF
TGTGCCAGCAGCGTAGGGAGCGGGGGAGGAGATACGCAGTATTTT
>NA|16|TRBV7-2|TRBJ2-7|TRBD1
CASSLAPTGGAYEQYF
TGTGCCAGCAGCTTAGCGCCCACAGGGGGAGCCTACGAGCAGTACTTC
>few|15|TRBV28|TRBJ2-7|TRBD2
CASSSGLAGGSEQYF
TGTGCCAGCAGTTCCGGACTAGCGGGAGGGTCCGAGCAGTACTTC
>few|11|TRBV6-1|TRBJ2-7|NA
CAATDGAEQYF
TGTGCGGCGACGGACGGCGCCGAGCAGTACTTC
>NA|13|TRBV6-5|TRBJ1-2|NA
CASTPDRNYGYTF
TGTGCCAGCACCCCCGACAGGAACTATGGCTACACCTTC
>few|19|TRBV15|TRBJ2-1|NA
CATSRVGLFRASSYNEQFF
TGTGCCACCAGCAGAGTGGGACTTTTCCGAGCGAGCTCCTACAATGAGCAGTTCTTC
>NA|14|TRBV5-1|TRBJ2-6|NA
CASTVNSGGNVLTF
TGCGCCAGCACAGTGAACTCTGGGGGCAACGTCCTGACTTTC
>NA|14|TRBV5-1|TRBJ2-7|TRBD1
CASSLGQGNGEQYF
TGCGCCAGCAGCTTGGGACAGGGGAATGGCGAGCAGTACTTC
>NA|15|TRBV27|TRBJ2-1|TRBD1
CASSFQGTGAYEQFF
TGTGCCAGCAGTTTCCAAGGGACAGGGGCCTACGAGCAGTTCTTC
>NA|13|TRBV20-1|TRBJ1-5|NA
CSALGTFNQPQHF
TGCAGTGCTTTGGGGACGTTCAATCAGCCCCAGCATTTT
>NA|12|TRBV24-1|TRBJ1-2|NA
CATSDLLGQYTF
TGTGCCACCAGTGATTTGCTGGGGCAGTACACCTTC
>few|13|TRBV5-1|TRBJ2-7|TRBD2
CASSWGSGDEQYF
TGCGCCAGCAGCTGGGGGAGCGGGGACGAGCAGTACTTC
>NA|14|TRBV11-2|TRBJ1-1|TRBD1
CASSLGYRGTEAFF
TGTGCCAGCAGCTTAGGTTACAGGGGAACTGAAGCTTTCTTT
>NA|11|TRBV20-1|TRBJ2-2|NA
CSALADGELFF
TGCAGTGCTCTTGCGGACGGGGAGCTGTTTTTT
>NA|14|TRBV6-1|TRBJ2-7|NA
CACMGASVTYEQYF
TGTGCCTGCATGGGGGCTAGCGTCACCTACGAGCAGTACTTC
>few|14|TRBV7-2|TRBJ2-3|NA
CASSFRGGRDTQYF
TGTGCCAGCAGCTTCCGCGGGGGCCGCGATACGCAGTATTTT
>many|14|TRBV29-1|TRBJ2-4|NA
CSVEDSLAKNIQYF
TGCAGCGTTGAAGATTCCCTAGCCAAAAACATTCAGTACTTC
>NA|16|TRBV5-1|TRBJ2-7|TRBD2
CASSPGTSRSRGEQYF
TGCGCCAGCAGTCCCGGGACTAGCAGGAGCCGCGGCGAGCAGTACTTC
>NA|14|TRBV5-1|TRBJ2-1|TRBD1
CASSFQGELNEQFF
TGCGCCAGCAGCTTTCAGGGGGAATTAAATGAGCAGTTCTTC
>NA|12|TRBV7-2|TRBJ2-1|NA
CASSFNTKEQFF
TGTGCCAGCAGCTTTAACACAAAGGAGCAGTTCTTC
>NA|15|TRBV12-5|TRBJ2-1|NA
CASALPLQPDNEQFF
TGTGCTAGTGCCCTTCCTCTCCAGCCGGACAATGAGCAGTTCTTC
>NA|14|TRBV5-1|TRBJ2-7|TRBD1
CASSLGDSWYEQYF
TGCGCCAGCAGCTTAGGGGACAGCTGGTACGAGCAGTACTTC
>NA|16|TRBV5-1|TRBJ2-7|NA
CASSFDPTPTSYEQYF
TGCGCCAGCAGCTTCGATCCTACTCCTACGTCCTACGAGCAGTACTTC
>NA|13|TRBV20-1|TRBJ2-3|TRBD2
CSANSGGADAQYF
TGCAGTGCCAATAGCGGGGGGGCCGATGCGCAGTATTTT
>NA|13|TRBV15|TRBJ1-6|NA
CATSRGSNSPLHF
TGTGCCACCAGCAGAGGAAGTAATTCACCCCTCCACTTT
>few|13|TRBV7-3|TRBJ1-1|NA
CASSLTRNTEAFF
TGTGCCAGCAGTTTAACAAGGAACACTGAAGCTTTCTTT
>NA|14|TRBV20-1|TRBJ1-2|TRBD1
CSASGQGGSYGYTF
TGCAGTGCTAGTGGTCAGGGGGGAAGCTATGGCTACACCTTC
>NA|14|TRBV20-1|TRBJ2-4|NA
CSASSGLNGDIQYF
TGCAGTGCCTCCTCGGGTTTGAACGGAGACATTCAGTACTTC
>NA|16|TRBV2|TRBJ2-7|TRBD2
CASSDSGRAGLYEQYF
TGTGCCAGCAGTGATAGCGGGAGGGCCGGGTTGTACGAGCAGTACTTC
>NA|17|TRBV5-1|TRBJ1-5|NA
CASSLGFEKLSNQPQHF
TGCGCCAGCAGCTTGGGATTCGAAAAACTTAGCAATCAGCCCCAGCATTTT
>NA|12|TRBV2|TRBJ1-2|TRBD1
CASSTDREGHTF
TGTGCCAGCAGCACGGACAGGGAAGGCCACACCTTC
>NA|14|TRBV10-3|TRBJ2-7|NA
CAISESTTIHEQYF
TGTGCCATCAGTGAGTCCACAACTATCCACGAGCAGTACTTC
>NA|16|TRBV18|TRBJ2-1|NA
CASSPRVRPDGDEQFF
TGTGCCAGCTCACCACGAGTCAGGCCGGACGGGGATGAGCAGTTCTTC
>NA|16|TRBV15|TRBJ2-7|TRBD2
CATSRDGAGGSYEQYF
TGTGCCACCAGCAGAGATGGTGCGGGAGGGTCCTACGAGCAGTACTTC